The 31 T cell receptor beta chains presented below share a single source sample, sequenced in a study of T cell responses to AZD1222 COVID-19 vaccine. TCRdb's table, derived via immunoSEQ multiplex PCR, lists solely in-frame clones and lacks some. Of some 130,000 clones listed, 90% were seen once; the top ten hold roughly 7.2%. The material was peripheral blood, obtained on day 0 of AZD1222 vaccination. All receptors derive from an adult in good health.

The V and J genes are TRBV6-2 or TRBV6-3 and TRBJ1-2; weak D call: TRBD1 (6 bases). The CDR3 spans 14 residues. V was trimmed by 5 bases and J by 4 bases, leaving 14 bases between them. Germline values: CDR1 MNHEY, CDR2 SVGEGT. The chain's CDR3 is CASSRQEGSYGYTF. The CDR3, as DNA: TGTGCCAGCAGTCGACAGGAGGGGAGCTATGGCTACACCTTC.

V usage is TRBV7-9 and J usage is TRBJ1-3; 7 bases align to TRBD1. The V and J ends lost 7 bases and 4 bases, in that order; junction bases with no gene match: 7. The CDR3 runs 14 residues. Germline V gene sequence: CDR1 SEHNR, CDR2 FQNEAQ (reference sequence). CDR3 protein: CASNVGDSGNTIYF. The CDR3 region has the DNA TGTGCCAGCAACGTGGGGGACAGCGGAAACACCATATATTTT.

The chain combines TRBV5-1 with TRBJ1-1; D might be TRBD1 (5 bases). CDR3 size: 14 residues. Looked up from germline, CDR1 is SGHRS and CDR2 is YFSETQ. V shed 3 bases and J shed 1 base, with 10 bases lying between them. CDR3 region: CASSSEGRNTEAFF. CDR3 DNA: TGCGCCAGCAGCTCAGAGGGGAGGAACACTGAAGCTTTCTTT.

The chain employs TRBV10-3 and TRBJ1-1; 7 bases align to TRBD1. The CDR3 consists of 13 residues. V lost 8 bases and J lost 5; bases outside the gene matches: 8. CDR1 and CDR2 (germline): ENHRY, SYGVKD. CDR3 amino acids: CAIRGAGGTEAFF. The CDR3 coding sequence is TGTGCCATCCGTGGGGCAGGGGGAACTGAAGCTTTCTTT.

The chain links TRBV10-3 to TRBJ2-1; 12 bases map to TRBD2. V lost 3 bases, J lost 9 bases, and 12 bases stayed unmatched. The CDR3 loop spans 17 amino acids. Germline values: CDR1 ENHRY, CDR2 SYGVKD. The CDR3, as DNA: TGTGCCATCAGTGACCCGACTAGCGGGGGAGCCTCAGGTGAGCAGTTCTTC. This sequence encodes CAISDPTSGGASGEQFF.

This chain uses TRBV3-1 (or the pseudogene TRBV3-2) with TRBJ2-7, with 7 nucleotides matching TRBD2. This CDR3 spans 13 amino acids. The V and J ends lost 6 bases and 2 bases, in that order; junction bases with no gene match: 4. CDR1 is LGHDT, CDR2 YNNKEL, per germline (reference sequence). The CDR3 DNA follows: TGTGCCAGCAGACCTCGGGGGGCCTACGAGCAGTACTTC. Encoded protein: CASRPRGAYEQYF.

This sequence joins TRBV6-5 and TRBJ1-3; 7 bases match TRBD1. Germline V CDR1 and CDR2: MNHEY, SVGAGI. CDR3 length equals 15 residues. V shed 6 bases, J shed 0 bases, and the junction held 5 bases outside the gene matches. This chain's CDR3 is CASSRAGGSGNTIYF. The CDR3 nucleotides read TGTGCCAGCAGCCGGGCAGGGGGCTCTGGAAACACCATATATTTT.

This clone was seen a handful of times. This chain joins TRBV14 and TRBJ2-3, with 14 bases lining up with TRBD2. J lost 0 bases, V lost 4 bases, and 15 bases had no gene match. The CDR3 is 21 amino acids. In germline, CDR1 is SGHDN, CDR2 FVKESK. The CDR3 DNA reads TGTGCCAGCAGCCGAATCCCCCCAGGACTAGCGGGGGGACGGAGCACAGATACGCAGTATTTT. This gives the protein CASSRIPPGLAGGRSTDTQYF.

This chain links TRBV28 with TRBJ1-1; D is possibly TRBD1 (5 bases). This CDR3 spans 16 amino acids. Trimming left V 5 bases short and J 0 bases short, with 16 bases between. CDR1 and CDR2 from the germline V gene are MDHEN and SYDVKM. This CDR3 is CASSRGGDGLNTEAFF. For the CDR3, the DNA is TGTGCCAGCAGTCGGGGTGGGGACGGCTTGAACACTGAAGCTTTCTTT.

In DNA, the CDR3 is TGTGCCAGCAGTTACTCGATGGTTAGGGGTTTCGGCACTGAAGCTTTCTTT. Protein sequence: CASSYSMVRGFGTEAFF. The chain has TRBV6-2 or TRBV6-3 and TRBJ1-1; a possible D gene is TRBD1 (5 bases). Germline CDR1 and CDR2: MNHEY and SVGEGT. The CDR3 is made up of 17 amino acids. Trimming shortened V by 0 bases and J by 4 bases, and 18 bases separated the two germline ends.

The V call is TRBV13, the J call TRBJ1-2; no clear D. V lost 6 bases to trimming and J lost 2 bases, with 16 bases between them. This CDR3 is 15 amino acids long. Per germline, CDR1 PRHDT and CDR2 FYEKMQ (reference sequence). The CDR3 sequence: CASRPTGVTNYGYTF. Here the CDR3 DNA reads TGTGCCAGCAGGCCTACCGGGGTAACCAACTATGGCTACACCTTC.

There are many counts of this clone. This chain joins TRBV13 and TRBJ1-6; 8 bases are a match to TRBD1. Germline CDR1 and CDR2: PRHDT and FYEKMQ (reference sequence). Germline trimming cut 0 bases from V and 14 bases from J; bases unmatched to any gene: 9. The CDR3 contains 15 residues. In DNA form, the CDR3 reads TGTGCCAGCAGCTTAGGGGACAGGGAAGCTAGCGCCCTCCACTTT. Protein sequence: CASSLGDREASALHF.

The chain combines TRBV4-3 with TRBJ1-6; no firm D call. This CDR3 comprises 14 residues. Trimming took 0 bases from V and 10 from J, leaving 10 bases between them. The germline V gene has CDR1 LGHNA and CDR2 YSLEER. The CDR3 DNA follows: TGCGCCAGCAGCCAAGAGATTGAATTATCACCCCTCCACTTT. The encoded protein is CASSQEIELSPLHF.

The chain couples TRBV3-1 (or the pseudogene TRBV3-2) to TRBJ2-2; D remains unclear. Between the trimmed V and J ends, which lost 0 bases and 4 bases, there was a span of 6 bases. The CDR3 spans 14 residues. CDR1 LGHDT and CDR2 YNNKEL come from the germline V gene (reference sequence). As DNA, the CDR3 is TGTGCCAGCAGCCAAGATGTGTTCACCGGGGAGCTGTTTTTT. This translates into CASSQDVFTGELFF.

The rearrangement joins TRBV7-9 to TRBJ2-7; the match to TRBD1 covers 7 bases. Germline-derived CDR1 and CDR2 are SEHNR and FQNEAQ (reference sequence). There are 12 residues in the CDR3. With V trimmed by 1 base and J by 8 bases, 2 bases remained unmatched. The CDR3: CASSLEGAKQYF. CDR3 DNA: TGTGCCAGCAGCTTAGAGGGGGCAAAGCAGTACTTC.

The chain combines TRBV6-5 with TRBJ1-2; the match to TRBD1 covers 8 bases. Germline V gene lookup returns CDR1 MNHEY and CDR2 SVGAGI. This CDR3 is 14 amino acids long. With 5 bases clipped from V and 13 bases from J, the junction kept 15 bases outside the gene matches. CDR3 nucleotide sequence: TGTGCCAGCAGTCCGGCTAAAGGGACAGGAATGGGCACCTTC. Protein sequence: CASSPAKGTGMGTF.

The table lists this clone with a count of one. The chain recombines TRBV5-1 with TRBJ2-7, with TRBD1 as a possible D gene (6 bases). V lost 0 bases, J lost 5 bases, and 18 bases lay in between. The CDR3 spans 16 residues. The germline V gene has CDR1 SGHRS and CDR2 YFSETQ. The CDR3 protein is CASSLGVGALVDEQYF. The CDR3 DNA is TGCGCCAGCAGCTTGGGAGTGGGGGCGCTTGTTGACGAGCAGTACTTC.

V is TRBV7-8 and J is TRBJ1-6; TRBD1 agrees at 7 bases. The V and J ends lost 5 bases and 5 bases, in that order; junction bases with no gene match: 6. The CDR3 extends over 15 amino acids. The germline CDR1 and CDR2 sequences are SGHVS and FQNEAQ. The CDR3 nucleotides read TGTGCCAGCAGCCCCCGTCAGGGGGATAATTCACCCCTCCACTTT. This codes for CASSPRQGDNSPLHF.

V is TRBV20-1 and J is TRBJ2-5; D tentatively fits TRBD1 or TRBD2 (5 bases each). Germline assignment: CDR1 DFQATT and CDR2 SNEGSKA (reference sequence). CDR3 length: 14 residues. The V end was cut by 3 bases, the J end by 9 bases, with 20 bases between. CDR3 loop: CSASIRGGPIAQYF. The CDR3 DNA is TGCAGTGCTAGTATCCGGGGCGGGCCCATAGCCCAGTACTTC.

The chain has TRBV19 and TRBJ1-5; D gene ambiguous. The CDR3 covers 14 residues. V dropped 3 bases and J dropped 0 bases, with 6 bases sitting between them. CDR1 is LNHDA and CDR2 is SQIVND in the germline V gene (reference sequence). The CDR3 spells CASSILSSNQPQHF. The CDR3 DNA reads as TGTGCCAGTAGTATTCTAAGTAGCAATCAGCCCCAGCATTTT.

The chain couples TRBV4-1 to TRBJ1-1; D uncertain. The CDR3 contains 16 residues. Trimming shortened V by 6 bases and J by 1 base, and 18 bases separated the two germline ends. Per the germline V gene, CDR1 is MGHRA and CDR2 is YSYEKL. The CDR3 protein is CASRLQGLPGNTEAFF. CDR3 DNA sequence: TGCGCCAGCAGACTTCAAGGGCTTCCGGGGAACACTGAAGCTTTCTTT.

V is TRBV7-9 and J is TRBJ1-2; D gene uncertain. This CDR3 is 16 amino acids long. V lost 0 bases and J lost 5, with 16 bases in between. The germline V gene has CDR1 SEHNR and CDR2 FQNEAQ (reference sequence). This chain's CDR3 is CASSLAPVDKKYGYTF. The CDR3 nucleotides read TGTGCCAGCAGCTTAGCGCCAGTCGATAAGAAGTATGGCTACACCTTC.

The chain has TRBV15 and TRBJ1-5; no clear D gene. V was pared by 0 bases and J by 6 bases, with 6 bases between. The CDR3 consists of 13 residues. Germline loops: CDR1 LNHNV, CDR2 YYDKDF (reference sequence). The CDR3 DNA sequence: TGTGCCACCAGCAGAGATCGTGGTCAGCCCCAGCATTTT. This codes for CATSRDRGQPQHF. Based on the CDR3 plus reference TRBV15 and TRBJ1-5, the full variable domain is DAMVIQNPRYQVTQFGKPVTLSCSQTLNHNVMYWYQQKSSQAPKLLFHYYDKDFNNEADTPDNFQSRRPNTSFCFLDIRSPGLGDTAMYLCATSRDRGQPQHFGDGTRLSIL.

The chain recombines TRBV4-3 with TRBJ2-2; no clear D. This CDR3 has 15 residues. V was trimmed by 0 bases and J by 1 base, leaving 6 bases between them. The germline CDR1 and CDR2 sequences are LGHNA and YSLEER. This CDR3 is CASSQEVLNTGELFF. CDR3 coding DNA: TGCGCCAGCAGCCAAGAGGTACTGAACACCGGGGAGCTGTTTTTT.

The genes are TRBV6-5 and TRBJ1-4, with TRBD1 matching 8 bases. The CDR3 spans 15 residues. After removal of 6 bases from V and 4 bases from J, the junction contained 7 bases not matched to a gene. Germline-derived CDR1 and CDR2 are MNHEY and SVGAGI. CDR3 sequence reads: CASSTDRVVNEKLFF. The CDR3 DNA sequence: TGTGCCAGCAGCACGGACAGGGTCGTTAATGAAAAACTGTTTTTT.

This clone is labeled as medium-sized. The chain employs TRBV5-4 and TRBJ1-1, with D hard to call. From germline, CDR1 is SGHNT and CDR2 YYREEE (reference sequence). The CDR3 runs to 13 residues. Trimming took off 2 bases at V and 2 bases at J, with 7 bases between the two ends. The CDR3 protein is CASSFFHNTEAFF. CDR3 in DNA: TGTGCCAGCAGCTTTTTCCACAACACTGAAGCTTTCTTT. The full variable domain, its missing parts supplied by reference TRBV5-4 and TRBJ1-1, is ETGVTQSPTHLIKTRGQQVTLRCSSQSGHNTVSWYQQALGQGPQFIFQYYREEENGRGNFPPRFSGLQFPNYSSELNVNALELDDSALYLCASSFFHNTEAFFGQGTRLTVV.

The chain combines TRBV24-1 with TRBJ2-7; TRBD1 matches at 10 bases. Germline V gives CDR1 KGHDR, CDR2 SFDVKD. The CDR3 consists of 15 residues. V was pared by 3 bases and J by 6 bases, with 7 bases of the junction left unmatched. The CDR3 loop reads CATSDRRQGAGEQYF. As DNA, the CDR3 is TGTGCCACCAGTGATAGGAGACAGGGGGCTGGCGAGCAGTACTTC.

The J gene is TRBJ1-4, the V gene TRBV27, with D hard to call. CDR3 size: 14 residues. The germline gives CDR1 MNHEY, CDR2 SMNVEV (reference sequence). V lost 6 bases, J lost 5 bases, and 13 bases lay in between. The DNA of the CDR3 is TGTGCCAGCAGCACAATGGCGACGAATGAAAAACTGTTTTTT. Its protein is CASSTMATNEKLFF.

V and J are TRBV30 and TRBJ2-1; 7 bases agree with TRBD2. The germline V gene encodes CDR1 GTSNPN and CDR2 SVGIG (reference sequence). The CDR3 consists of 15 residues. J gave up 6 bases and V 0 bases, and 8 bases lay outside the gene matches. CDR3 in amino acids: CAWSVRRLAGNEQFF. The CDR3 coding sequence is TGTGCCTGGAGTGTACGGCGACTAGCCGGCAATGAGCAGTTCTTC.

The CDR3 nucleotides read TGCAGTGCTAGAAGACAGGTTGAAGCTTTCTTT. Its translation: CSARRQVEAFF. V and J are TRBV20-1 and TRBJ1-1, with D possibly TRBD1 on 6 matching bases. V shed 2 bases and J shed 7 bases, with 8 bases lying between them. Germline values: CDR1 DFQATT, CDR2 SNEGSKA (reference sequence). The CDR3 is 11 amino acids.

V and J are TRBV11-2 and TRBJ1-2; tentatively, D is TRBD1 (5 bases). The CDR3 is 14 amino acids. Germline CDR1 reads SGHAT; CDR2 reads FQNNGV. Trimming removed 1 base at V and 4 bases at J, with 10 bases between. CDR3 in amino acids: CASSLAPGRYGYTF. The CDR3 DNA follows: TGTGCCAGCAGCTTAGCTCCAGGGCGCTATGGCTACACCTTC.